The sequence of this T cell receptor beta chain was determined in a study of blood T cell repertoires in COVID-19. Clones were read by immunoSEQ multiplex PCR, and TCRdb kept only the in-frame ones, dropping some. The sample has approximately 310,000 clones, around 90% seen once. The sample consisted of PBMCs or T cells enriched from blood (not recorded which). The TCR was taken from a man aged 55-75 years who had recovered from COVID-19.

CDR3 protein: CASSHSGTSGHTSTDTQYF. DNA for the CDR3: TGTGCCAGCAGCCACTCCGGGACTAGCGGGCACACTAGCACAGATACGCAGTATTTT. The V and J genes are TRBV3-1 (or the pseudogene TRBV3-2) and TRBJ2-3; 12 nucleotides line up with TRBD2. V gave up 3 bases and J gave up 0 bases; unmatched junction bases: 10. Germline V gene sequence: CDR1 LGHDT, CDR2 YNNKEL (reference sequence). The length of the CDR3 is 19 residues.